This T cell receptor beta chain was captured by sequencing in a study of memory B cells and T cells in multiple sclerosis. Profiled with immunoSEQ multiplex PCR; TCRdb holds only in-frame clones, not every one. The data contain around 12,000 clones, around four fifths of them singletons. After stimulus-free culture, autoproliferating CFSE-dim and non-proliferating CFSE-high T cells were sequenced separately. Cultures began with roughly 5x10^7 CFSE-labeled PBMCs, unstimulated for about 7 days, with replicate wells pooled. PBMCs were labeled with around 0.52 uM CFSE and cultured without exogenous stimuli. A word on this clone: Its specificity is not known.

CDR1 is MNHEY, CDR2 SVGAGI, per germline. The CDR3 is made up of 16 amino acids. V dropped 4 bases and J dropped 0 bases, with 16 bases sitting between them. General study results and limits: Clone-set sizes differed between compartments, so shared clonotype counts needed normalization.

V usage is TRBV6-5 and J usage is TRBJ2-7, with a weak D call TRBD1 (6 bases). The source material was PBMCs from blood kept in culture. The receptor comes from a human donor with multiple sclerosis. CDR3 region: CASSSPHRDNSYEQYF. The DNA of the CDR3 is TGTGCCAGCAGTTCACCCCACCGGGACAACTCCTACGAGCAGTACTTC.